These 25 T cell receptor beta chains came from one sample sequenced in a study of cytotoxic CD8 clonotypes in ibrutinib-treated CLL. Here immunoSEQ multiplex PCR was the method, and the copy in TCRdb shows in-frame clones only, minus some. Altogether just over 200,000 clones are present, roughly 65% being singletons, with the ten largest covering approximately 6%. The specimen comprised PBMCs, sampled after 12 months of ibrutinib treatment. These receptor sequences come from a human donor with chronic lymphocytic leukemia.

The rearrangement joins TRBV5-1 to TRBJ1-1; maybe TRBD1 (6 bases). The CDR3 sequence is 17 residues long. Trimming removed 1 base from V and 4 bases from J, with 20 bases in between. Germline lookup yields CDR1 SGHRS and CDR2 YFSETQ. The CDR3 nucleotides read TGCGCCAGCAGCTTGTTACAGGGTGGGCCTACTTTCACTGAAGCTTTCTTT. Its translation is CASSLLQGGPTFTEAFF.

V gene TRBV5-1 combines with J gene TRBJ2-7; possible D gene TRBD1, 6 bases. Per germline, CDR1 SGHRS and CDR2 YFSETQ. The ends were cut back, 4 bases at V and 2 bases at J, with 10 bases in the middle. The CDR3 is 13 residues long. Here the CDR3 reads CASSNGQTYEQYF. The DNA for the CDR3 is TGCGCCAGCAGCAACGGACAGACCTACGAGCAGTACTTC.

This clone was counted between two and nine times. CDR3 protein: CASSQTGFGEQYF. The CDR3 DNA follows: TGCGCCAGCAGCCAGACAGGGTTTGGCGAGCAGTACTTC. The chain uses TRBV4-1 and TRBJ2-7; 7 positions agree with TRBD1. The germline gives CDR1 MGHRA, CDR2 YSYEKL. The CDR3 covers 13 residues. Germline trimming cut 3 bases from V and 6 bases from J; bases unmatched to any gene: 5.

Note on this clone: Other DNA sequences from this sample encode an identical CDR3 as well. The chain has TRBV5-4 and TRBJ1-3; D gene ambiguous. Germline CDR1 is SGHNT and CDR2 is YYREEE (reference sequence). V lost 1 base, J lost 0 bases, and 8 bases lay in between. The CDR3 has 15 residues. For the CDR3, the DNA is TGTGCCAGCAGCTTGTTACAGAGCTCTGGAAACACCATATATTTT. Amino acid sequence: CASSLLQSSGNTIYF.

CDR3 residues: CASSEPVSGNTIYF. CDR3 bases: TGTGCCAGCAGTGAACCAGTCTCTGGAAACACCATATATTTT. The chain uses TRBV2 and TRBJ1-3; no clear D. CDR3 length equals 14 residues. CDR1 is SNHLY and CDR2 is FYNNEI in the germline V gene. Trimming stripped 2 bases from V and 0 bases from J, with 5 bases between.

This clone was observed a single time. The chain joins TRBV6-5 to TRBJ2-7; 7 positions agree with TRBD2. This CDR3 spans 13 amino acids. The germline CDR1 and CDR2 sequences are MNHEY and SVGAGI. The V and J ends lost 9 bases and 5 bases, in that order; junction bases with no gene match: 10. The CDR3 sequence: CASQTSHWDEQYF. The CDR3 DNA reads as TGTGCCAGTCAGACTAGCCATTGGGACGAGCAGTACTTC.

The rearrangement joins TRBV4-1 to TRBJ1-1; 7 positions agree with TRBD1. The CDR3 contains 17 residues. Germline lookup yields CDR1 MGHRA and CDR2 YSYEKL. Germline trimming cut 0 bases from V and 3 bases from J; bases unmatched to any gene: 10. The CDR3 sequence is CASSQDSSGQGDTEAFF. As DNA, the CDR3 is TGCGCCAGCAGCCAAGATAGTTCGGGGCAGGGGGACACTGAAGCTTTCTTT.

Here the CDR3 reads CAWRAWGLAGRGNEQFF. For the CDR3, the DNA is TGTGCCTGGAGGGCCTGGGGACTAGCGGGGCGGGGGAATGAGCAGTTCTTC. This rearrangement joins TRBV30 to TRBJ2-1, with TRBD2 matching 13 bases. CDR3 length: 17 amino acids. J was trimmed by 7 bases and V by 3 bases; bases with no gene match: 12. In germline, CDR1 is GTSNPN, CDR2 SVGIG (reference sequence).

The chain has TRBV7-2 and TRBJ2-7, with D perhaps TRBD1 or TRBD2 (5 bases each). The CDR3 has 14 residues. Per the germline V gene, CDR1 is SGHTA and CDR2 is FQGNSA. Trimming stripped 5 bases from V and 7 bases from J, with 18 bases between. The CDR3 reads CASSRMGPGREQYF. The CDR3 coding sequence is TGTGCCAGCAGCCGTATGGGACCGGGTCGGGAGCAGTACTTC.

This chain connects TRBV15 to TRBJ1-4; possibly TRBD1 for D (5 bases). CDR1 LNHNV and CDR2 YYDKDF come from the germline V gene (reference sequence). V gave up 3 bases and J gave up 0 bases, with 8 bases separating them. This CDR3 has 15 residues. The CDR3 sequence is CATSRGLATNEKLFF. The CDR3 DNA reads TGTGCCACCAGCAGGGGACTGGCAACTAATGAAAAACTGTTTTTT. Full variable domain (remainder filled in from reference TRBV15 and TRBJ1-4): DAMVIQNPRYQVTQFGKPVTLSCSQTLNHNVMYWYQQKSSQAPKLLFHYYDKDFNNEADTPDNFQSRRPNTSFCFLDIRSPGLGDTAMYLCATSRGLATNEKLFFGSGTQLSVL.

This clone was observed at least ten times. The V call is TRBV25-1, the J call TRBJ1-6, with D hard to call. Trimming removed 6 bases from V and 4 bases from J, with 7 bases in between. CDR3 length: 13 residues. In germline, CDR1 is MGHDK, CDR2 SYGVNS. CDR3 DNA sequence: TGTGCCAGCAGAGCAGAATATAATTCACCCCTCCACTTT. This sequence encodes CASRAEYNSPLHF.

This sequence joins TRBV2 and TRBJ1-1; 7 bases map to TRBD1. The CDR3 runs 15 residues. CDR1 and CDR2 (germline): SNHLY, FYNNEI. V shed 5 bases and J 8 bases; nucleotides not matched to a gene: 14. CDR3 in amino acids: CASSQTGSTSIEAFF. The CDR3 nucleotides read TGTGCCAGCAGTCAGACAGGGAGTACGTCCATAGAAGCTTTCTTT.

This chain links TRBV7-8 with TRBJ2-7; TRBD1 is a possible D gene (6 bases). V was clipped by 6 bases and J by 4 bases, with 16 bases between them. The CDR3 length is 14 residues. CDR1 and CDR2 (germline): SGHVS, FQNEAQ. The CDR3 sequence is CASSPYRDIYEQYF. The CDR3 coding sequence is TGTGCCAGCAGTCCCTACAGGGATATATACGAGCAGTACTTC.

This clone was detected only once. This sequence joins TRBV5-5 and TRBJ2-7; D is unclear. CDR3 length: 14 residues. CDR1 is SGHKS, CDR2 YYEKEE, per germline (reference sequence). Trimming took off 6 bases at V and 0 bases at J, with 13 bases between the two ends. The CDR3 is CASTPTQSSYEQYF. The CDR3 nucleotides are TGTGCCAGCACCCCAACCCAGAGCTCCTACGAGCAGTACTTC.

The rearrangement joins TRBV6-1 to TRBJ2-7; TRBD1 matches at 9 bases. The CDR3 is 15 amino acids. Germline V gives CDR1 MNHNS, CDR2 SASEGT. With 2 bases clipped from V and 4 bases from J, the junction kept 6 bases outside the gene matches. In DNA, the CDR3 is TGTGCCAGCAGTGAACCGGGGACAGGGTCGTACGAGCAGTACTTC. Protein product: CASSEPGTGSYEQYF.

The chain combines TRBV5-1 with TRBJ2-7, with 10 positions matching TRBD2. After removal of 2 bases from V and 4 bases from J, the junction contained 3 bases not matched to a gene. In germline, CDR1 is SGHRS, CDR2 YFSETQ. The CDR3 runs 14 residues. The CDR3, as DNA: TGCGCCAGCAGCTTAACTAGCGGGGTGTACGAGCAGTACTTC. Its protein product is CASSLTSGVYEQYF. Looking up the rest from reference TRBV5-1 and TRBJ2-7 gives the full variable domain: KAGVTQTPRYLIKTRGQQVTLSCSPISGHRSVSWYQQTPGQGLQFLFEYFSETQRNKGNFPGRFSGRQFSNSRSEMNVSTLELGDSALYLCASSLTSGVYEQYFGPGTRLTVT.

This chain connects TRBV5-1 to TRBJ2-6; TRBD1 or TRBD2 may be the D gene (5 bases each). V was shortened by 0 bases and J by 4 bases, with 11 bases between the two germline ends. The V gene's germline CDR1 is SGHRS and CDR2 YFSETQ. The CDR3 extends over 16 amino acids. CDR3 region: CASSLVPGTGANVLTF. The DNA for the CDR3 is TGCGCCAGCAGCTTGGTTCCAGGGACGGGGGCCAACGTCCTGACTTTC.

This clone occurred a few times. CDR3 DNA sequence: TGTGCCGGAAAAATAGGACCATCGAACACCGGGGAGCTGTTTTTT. It is translated as CAGKIGPSNTGELFF. The V call is TRBV6-1, the J call TRBJ2-2; D remains unclear. The CDR3 spans 15 residues. Germline CDR1 reads MNHNS; CDR2 reads SASEGT. Trimming shortened V by 11 bases and J by 0 bases, and 16 bases separated the two germline ends.

Turning to this clone: Distinct nucleotide sequences in the sample also encode this CDR3. This chain connects TRBV2 to TRBJ2-7, with a tentative D call TRBD2 (5 bases). The germline CDR1 and CDR2 sequences are SNHLY and FYNNEI. Trimming stripped 6 bases from V and 7 bases from J, with 19 bases between. The CDR3 length is 14 residues. The DNA of the CDR3 is TGTGCCAGCAGGGGCAGCACTTCTAGCTATGAGCAGTACTTC. It codes for CASRGSTSSYEQYF.

The chain is built from TRBV20-1 and TRBJ1-2; D not resolved. Germline CDR1 DFQATT, CDR2 SNEGSKA (reference sequence). This CDR3 comprises 11 residues. V lost 6 bases and J 6 bases, leaving 11 bases between the germline ends. The CDR3 reads CSASEADGYTF. Here the CDR3 DNA reads TGCAGTGCCAGCGAAGCAGATGGCTACACCTTC.

V is TRBV2 and J is TRBJ2-7; D is undetermined. V gave up 7 bases and J gave up 10 bases, with 23 bases separating them. The CDR3 has 14 amino acids. Germline V lookup: CDR1 SNHLY, CDR2 FYNNEI. CDR3 nucleotides: TGTGCCAGCACCCCGGATGCCCCGACAAGGGAACAGTACTTC. Translation gives CASTPDAPTREQYF.

This chain links TRBV11-2 with TRBJ1-6; a weak D match, TRBD1 (5 bases). Germline CDR1 SGHAT, CDR2 FQNNGV. Trimming took off 3 bases at V and 8 bases at J, with 20 bases between the two ends. This CDR3 is built from 17 residues. The CDR3 is CASSFITGVIQDSPLHF. The CDR3 DNA reads TGTGCCAGCAGCTTCATCACAGGAGTGATTCAAGATTCACCCCTCCACTTT.

A few counts support this clone. The V gene is TRBV30, the J gene TRBJ2-4, with a tentative D call TRBD2 (6 bases). V was clipped by 2 bases and J by 5 bases, with 16 bases between them. The germline V gene has CDR1 GTSNPN and CDR2 SVGIG (reference sequence). The CDR3 length is 15 residues. This CDR3 reads CAWSSRRDPENIQYF. DNA of the CDR3: TGTGCCTGGAGTTCAAGGAGGGACCCCGAAAACATTCAGTACTTC. Full variable domain (missing parts from reference TRBV30 and TRBJ2-4): SQTIHQWPATLVQPVGSPLSLECTVEGTSNPNLYWYRQAAGRGLQLLFYSVGIGQISSEVPQNLSASRPQDRQFILSSKKLLLSDSGFYLCAWSSRRDPENIQYFGAGTRLSVL.

The J gene is TRBJ2-1, the V gene TRBV29-1; the match to TRBD2 covers 9 bases. The CDR3 loop spans 16 amino acids. Germline V gene data show CDR1 as SQVTM and CDR2 as ANQGSEA. V lost 2 bases and J lost 3; bases outside the gene matches: 8. Here the CDR3 DNA reads TGCAGCGTTGAACGACTAGCGGCTTTGCTCTACAATGAGCAGTTCTTC. Its protein product is CSVERLAALLYNEQFF.

This clone was recorded once. The J gene is TRBJ2-2, the V gene TRBV18; D not certain. Trimming removed 2 bases from V and 4 bases from J, with 17 bases in between. CDR3 length: 17 residues. Germline V lookup: CDR1 KGHSH, CDR2 LQKENI. Here the CDR3 reads CASSPKVADLATGELFF. Here the CDR3 DNA reads TGTGCCAGCTCACCAAAGGTCGCGGATTTAGCCACCGGGGAGCTGTTTTTT. Filled out from reference TRBV18 and TRBJ2-2, the complete variable domain reads NAGVMQNPRHLVRRRGQEARLRCSPMKGHSHVYWYRQLPEEGLKFMVYLQKENIIDESGMPKERFSAEFPKEGPSILRIQQVVRGDSAAYFCASSPKVADLATGELFFGEGSRLTVL.